This T cell receptor beta chain stems from a study of shared clonotypes between healthy human individuals. Several immunoSEQ plates received, in even portions, the genomic DNA of each subset. The protocol was immunoSEQ multiplex PCR, while the TCRdb copy is restricted to in-frame clones and leaves out a portion. This sample has 2 million to 3 million clones, with approximately 93% found just once. CDR1 is SEHNR and CDR2 is FQNEAQ in the germline V gene (reference sequence). Trimming removed 2 bases at V and 3 bases at J, with 16 bases between. This CDR3 has 16 residues. V and J are TRBV7-9 and TRBJ2-5, with D hard to call. This TCR came from a man aged 18 to 35 in good health. Some clones in this sample may be carry-over from other donors' samples. The sample consisted of naive CD4+ T cells from PBMCs. Subset of the sample: CD45RA+ positively selected. CDR3 in amino acids: CASSLLGYRPKETQYF. CDR3 sequence (DNA): TGTGCCAGCAGCTTATTAGGCTACCGGCCCAAAGAGACCCAGTACTTC.